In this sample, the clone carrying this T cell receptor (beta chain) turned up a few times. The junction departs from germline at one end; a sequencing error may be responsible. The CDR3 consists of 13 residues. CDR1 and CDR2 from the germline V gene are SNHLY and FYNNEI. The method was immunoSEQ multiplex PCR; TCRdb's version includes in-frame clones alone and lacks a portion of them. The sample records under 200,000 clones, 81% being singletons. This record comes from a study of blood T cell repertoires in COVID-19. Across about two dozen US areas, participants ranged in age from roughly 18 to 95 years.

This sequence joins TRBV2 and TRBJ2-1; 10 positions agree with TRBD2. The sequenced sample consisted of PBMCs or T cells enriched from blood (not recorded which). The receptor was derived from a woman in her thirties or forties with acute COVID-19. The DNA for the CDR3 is TGTGCCATACAACTAGCGGGGAATTCCCCCCCAATCTTC. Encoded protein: CAIQLAGNSPPIF. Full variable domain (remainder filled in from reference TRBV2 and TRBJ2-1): EPEVTQTPSHQVTQMGQEVILRCVPISNHLYFYWYRQILGQKVEFLVSFYNNEISEKSEIFDDQFSVERPDGSNFTLKIRSTKLEDSAMYFCAIQLAGNSPPIFGPGTRLTVL.